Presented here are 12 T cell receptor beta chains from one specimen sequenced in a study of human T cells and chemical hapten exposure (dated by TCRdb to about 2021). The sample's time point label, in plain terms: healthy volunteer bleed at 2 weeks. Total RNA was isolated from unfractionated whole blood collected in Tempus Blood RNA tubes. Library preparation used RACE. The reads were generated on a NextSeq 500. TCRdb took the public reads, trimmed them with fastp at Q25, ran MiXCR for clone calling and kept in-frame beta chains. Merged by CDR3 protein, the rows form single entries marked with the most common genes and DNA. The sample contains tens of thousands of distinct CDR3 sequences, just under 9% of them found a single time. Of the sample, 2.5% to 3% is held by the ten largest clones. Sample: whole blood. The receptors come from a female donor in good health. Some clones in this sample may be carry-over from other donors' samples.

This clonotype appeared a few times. CDR3 sequence: CASSLSRTLAHGYTF. CDR3 sequence (DNA): TGTGCCAGCAGTTTATCCCGGACTCTAGCACATGGCTACACCTTC. This rearrangement joins TRBV28 to TRBJ1-2; D is uncertain. The CDR3 consists of 15 residues. Trimming took 1 base from V and 6 from J, leaving 15 bases between them. Germline V gene data show CDR1 as MDHEN and CDR2 as SYDVKM.

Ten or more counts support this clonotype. The DNA for the CDR3 is TGTGCCAGCAGTTACGGTGGGGGGCGCGGACAGCCCCAGCATTTT. Its protein product is CASSYGGGRGQPQHF. The chain combines TRBV6-2 or TRBV6-3 with TRBJ1-5; weak D call: TRBD1 (6 bases). Trimming removed 2 bases from V and 7 bases from J, with 15 bases in between. The germline V gene has CDR1 MNHEY and CDR2 SVGEGT. The CDR3 length is 15 residues.

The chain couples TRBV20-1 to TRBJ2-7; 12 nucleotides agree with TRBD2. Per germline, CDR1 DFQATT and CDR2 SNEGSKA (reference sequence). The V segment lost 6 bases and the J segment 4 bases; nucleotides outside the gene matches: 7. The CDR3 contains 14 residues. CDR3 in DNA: TGCAGTGCCCACACTAGCGGGAGGATTTACGAGCAGTACTTC. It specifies CSAHTSGRIYEQYF.

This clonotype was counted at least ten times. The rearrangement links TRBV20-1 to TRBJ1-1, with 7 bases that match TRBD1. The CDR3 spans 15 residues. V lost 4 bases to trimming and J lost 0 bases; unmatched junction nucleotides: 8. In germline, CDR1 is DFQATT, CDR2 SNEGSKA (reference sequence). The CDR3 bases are TGCAGTGCTAAGGAGGGGGCGAAGTTGAACACTGAAGCTTTCTTT. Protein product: CSAKEGAKLNTEAFF.

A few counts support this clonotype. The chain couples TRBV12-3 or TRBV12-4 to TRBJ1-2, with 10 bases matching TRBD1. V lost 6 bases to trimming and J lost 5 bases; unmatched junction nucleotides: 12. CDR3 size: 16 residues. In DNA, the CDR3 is TGTGCCAGCAGCGACAGGGGGCGCGGTAACGCGTATGGCTACACCTTC. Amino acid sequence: CASSDRGRGNAYGYTF.

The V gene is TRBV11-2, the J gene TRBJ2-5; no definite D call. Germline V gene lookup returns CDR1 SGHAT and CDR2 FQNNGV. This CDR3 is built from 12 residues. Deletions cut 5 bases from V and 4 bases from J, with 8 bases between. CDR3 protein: CASSPLPETQYF. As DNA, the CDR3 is TGTGCCAGCAGCCCCCTCCCAGAGACCCAGTACTTC.

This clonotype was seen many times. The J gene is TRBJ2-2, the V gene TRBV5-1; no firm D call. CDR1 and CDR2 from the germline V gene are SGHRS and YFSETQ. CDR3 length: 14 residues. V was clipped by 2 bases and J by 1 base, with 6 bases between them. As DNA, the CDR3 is TGCGCCAGCAGCTTTGGGGTGAACACCGGGGAGCTGTTTTTT. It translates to CASSFGVNTGELFF.

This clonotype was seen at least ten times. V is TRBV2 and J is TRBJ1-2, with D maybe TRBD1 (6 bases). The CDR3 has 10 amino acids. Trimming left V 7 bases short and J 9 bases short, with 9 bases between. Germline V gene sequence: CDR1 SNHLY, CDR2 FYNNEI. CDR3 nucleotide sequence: TGTGCCAGCACCAGGGGACGCTACACCTTC. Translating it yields CASTRGRYTF.

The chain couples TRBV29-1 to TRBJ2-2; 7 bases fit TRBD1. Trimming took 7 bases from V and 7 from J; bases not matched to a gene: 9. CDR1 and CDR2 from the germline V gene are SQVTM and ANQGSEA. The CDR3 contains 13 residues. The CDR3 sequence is CSARQGVGGELFF. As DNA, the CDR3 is TGCAGCGCTCGACAGGGTGTAGGCGGGGAGCTGTTTTTT.

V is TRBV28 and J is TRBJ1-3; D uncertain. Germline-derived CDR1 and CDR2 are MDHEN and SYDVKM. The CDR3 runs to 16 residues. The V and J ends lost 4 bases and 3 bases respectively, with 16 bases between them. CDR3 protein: CASSSAADEIGNTIYF. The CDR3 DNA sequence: TGTGCCAGCAGTTCTGCAGCTGACGAAATTGGAAACACCATATATTTT.

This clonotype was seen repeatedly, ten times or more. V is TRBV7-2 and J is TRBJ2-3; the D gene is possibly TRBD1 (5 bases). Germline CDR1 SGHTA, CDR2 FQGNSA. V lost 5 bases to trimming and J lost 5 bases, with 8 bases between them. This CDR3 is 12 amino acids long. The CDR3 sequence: CASSPQGDTQYF. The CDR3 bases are TGTGCCAGCAGCCCCCAGGGAGATACGCAGTATTTT.

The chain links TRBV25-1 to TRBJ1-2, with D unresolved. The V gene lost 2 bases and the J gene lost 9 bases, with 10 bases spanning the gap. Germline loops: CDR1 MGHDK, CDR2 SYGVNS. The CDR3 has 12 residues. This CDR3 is CASSEDTLSYTF. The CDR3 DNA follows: TGTGCCAGCAGTGAAGACACGCTAAGCTACACCTTC.